These 21 T cell receptor beta chains were all obtained from the same sample, sequenced in a study of neurological immune-mediated disorders. TCRdb re-analysed the 5' RACE reads in MiXCR, keeping a single row per CDR3 protein. The profile shows about 55,000 distinct CDR3 sequences, over 3.5% of them singletons. The sequenced sample was CD4+ T cells from blood. The receptors derive from a woman aged 40 to 50 with multiple sclerosis.

At least ten counts were recorded for this clonotype. The chain carries TRBV4-2 and TRBJ1-5; tentative D call: TRBD1 (5 bases). Germline V gene data show CDR1 as LGHNA and CDR2 as YNFKEQ. This CDR3 region has 13 residues. Trimming took off 4 bases at V and 4 bases at J, with 8 bases between the two ends. The CDR3 spells CASSRGRNQPQHF. For the CDR3, the DNA is TGTGCCAGCAGCCGGGGACGGAATCAGCCCCAGCATTTT.

This clonotype was recorded many times. This chain joins TRBV5-1 and TRBJ1-6, with D tentatively TRBD1 (6 bases). This CDR3 is 16 amino acids long. Germline CDR1 is SGHRS and CDR2 is YFSETQ. Trimming pared 1 base from V and 4 bases from J, leaving 12 bases between. CDR3 DNA sequence: TGCGCCAGCAGCTTGTGGGGGCTGGGATATAATTCACCCCTCCACTTT. Amino acids: CASSLWGLGYNSPLHF.

This clonotype was counted ten times or more. J is TRBJ1-5 and V is TRBV6-1; D remains unclear. There are 15 residues in the CDR3. V lost 1 base, J lost 1 base, and 8 bases lay in between. Germline loops: CDR1 MNHNS, CDR2 SASEGT. CDR3 DNA sequence: TGTGCCAGCAGTGAAGTGGCTATGAGCAATCAGCCCCAGCATTTT. Amino acids: CASSEVAMSNQPQHF.

This clonotype was found many times. This chain links TRBV4-1 with TRBJ2-3, with a tentative D call TRBD2 (5 bases). Germline V gene data show CDR1 as MGHRA and CDR2 as YSYEKL. This CDR3 is built from 15 residues. Trimming pared 4 bases from V and 0 bases from J, leaving 11 bases between. DNA of the CDR3: TGCGCCAGCAGCCGCACAGAGGGAAGCACAGATACGCAGTATTTT. Protein sequence: CASSRTEGSTDTQYF.

There are many counts of this clonotype. The chain couples TRBV19 to TRBJ2-3, with D possibly TRBD1 on 5 matching bases. The CDR3 sequence is 15 residues long. V shed 1 base and J shed 0 bases, with 8 bases lying between them. Germline loops: CDR1 LNHDA, CDR2 SQIVND (reference sequence). The CDR3: CASSIGGHSTDTQYF. The CDR3 region has the DNA TGTGCCAGTAGTATAGGGGGCCACAGCACAGATACGCAGTATTTT.

As for this clonotype: One base away lies a much larger clone, so this may be a sequencing read error. V gene TRBV7-2 combines with J gene TRBJ2-7; a possible D gene is TRBD2 (6 bases). Germline V lookup: CDR1 SGHTA, CDR2 FQGNSA. Deletions cut 3 bases from V and 7 bases from J, with 13 bases between. The CDR3 is 13 amino acids. CDR3 sequence reads: CASSFGTFNEQYF. The CDR3 DNA sequence: TGTGCCAGCAGCTTCGGGACTTTTAATGAGCAGTACTTC.

This clonotype was found many times. This chain joins TRBV10-3 and TRBJ1-1; 12 nucleotides agree with TRBD1. Germline V CDR1 and CDR2: ENHRY, SYGVKD. This CDR3 has 14 amino acids. V was clipped by 8 bases and J by 6 bases; unmatched bases: 7. The DNA of the CDR3 is TGTGCCATCGGGGAGGGACAGGGGGCCTCTGAAGCTTTCTTT. Residues: CAIGEGQGASEAFF.

This clonotype was found many times. The chain has TRBV28 and TRBJ1-2; TRBD1 agrees at 9 bases. V shed 6 bases and J 7 bases; nucleotides not matched to a gene: 6. Germline lookup yields CDR1 MDHEN and CDR2 SYDVKM. The CDR3 length is 13 residues. This CDR3 is CASSPGTGTGYTF. CDR3 nucleotides: TGTGCCAGCAGCCCAGGGACAGGGACTGGCTACACCTTC.

This clonotype showed up just a few times. The rearrangement uses TRBV20-1 and TRBJ2-7; 10 bases line up with TRBD1. Trimming at V came to 5 bases and at J to 5 bases, leaving 6 bases not matched to a gene. Germline V gives CDR1 DFQATT, CDR2 SNEGSKA (reference sequence). The CDR3 spans 13 residues. The CDR3 is CSAATGGGDEQYF. As DNA, the CDR3 is TGCAGTGCTGCGACAGGGGGCGGCGACGAGCAGTACTTC.

This clonotype was counted ten times or more. The genes are TRBV19 and TRBJ2-5; weak D call: TRBD2 (6 bases). Trimming took 3 bases from V and 4 from J, leaving 15 bases between them. Germline CDR1 and CDR2: LNHDA and SQIVND (reference sequence). The CDR3 is 15 residues long. The CDR3 is CASSIGYLGGETQYF. The DNA of the CDR3 is TGTGCCAGTAGTATTGGCTATCTGGGAGGAGAGACCCAGTACTTC.

V and J are TRBV4-2 and TRBJ2-1, with 13 bases fitting TRBD2. Germline V gene sequence: CDR1 LGHNA, CDR2 YNFKEQ. This CDR3 has 18 residues. V lost 0 bases and J lost 7; bases outside the gene matches: 9. The chain's CDR3 is CASSQEYTSGGATNEQFF. The CDR3 nucleotides read TGTGCCAGCAGCCAAGAGTATACTAGCGGGGGGGCGACGAATGAGCAGTTCTTC.

Ten or more counts support this clonotype. The chain uses TRBV7-7 and TRBJ2-3, with 8 positions matching TRBD1. Trimming at V came to 5 bases and at J to 4 bases, leaving 2 bases not matched to a gene. CDR3 length: 13 residues. Looked up from germline, CDR1 is SSHAT and CDR2 is FNYEAQ (reference sequence). CDR3 loop: CASSKQGADTQYF. In nucleotides, the CDR3 is TGTGCCAGCAGCAAACAGGGGGCAGATACGCAGTATTTT.

This clonotype was counted once. Germline is not matched at one junction end, which may reflect a read error. This chain links TRBV7-2 with TRBJ2-7; TRBD2 might be the D (5 bases). The germline V gene encodes CDR1 SGHTA and CDR2 FQGNSA. CDR3 length: 15 residues. The CDR3 loop reads CASSYRLRSSYEQNF. The CDR3 coding sequence is TGTGCCAGCAGCTATCGACTAAGGAGTTCCTACGAGCAGAACTTC.

This clonotype was recorded at least ten times. The chain uses TRBV7-2 and TRBJ2-7; D is perhaps TRBD1 or TRBD2 (5 bases each). V dropped 4 bases and J dropped 12 bases, with 19 bases sitting between them. The length of the CDR3 is 13 residues. In germline, CDR1 is SGHTA, CDR2 FQGNSA. The CDR3 DNA follows: TGTGCCAGCAGCTATCAAGTCCCGGGACGCGCGTACTTC. Translation: CASSYQVPGRAYF.

The table lists this clonotype with many counts. The chain employs TRBV2 and TRBJ2-7, with TRBD2 matching over 7 bases. The germline V gene encodes CDR1 SNHLY and CDR2 FYNNEI. The CDR3 covers 16 residues. Trimming removed 4 bases from V and 4 bases from J; junction bases left unmatched: 13. The CDR3 DNA follows: TGTGCCAGCAGTGGGGGTCGGGCGGGGGTCCCTTACGAGCAGTACTTC. Protein sequence: CASSGGRAGVPYEQYF.

This clonotype was detected ten times or more. The chain employs TRBV3-1 and TRBJ2-7, with D possibly matching TRBD1 (7 bases). V was shortened by 3 bases and J by 8 bases, with 11 bases between the two germline ends. The germline V gene has CDR1 LGHDT and CDR2 YNNKEL (reference sequence). The CDR3 covers 12 residues. In nucleotides, the CDR3 is TGTGCCAGCAGCCAGGCGGGACAGCAGCAGTACTTC. Translation: CASSQAGQQQYF.

This clonotype showed up many times. This rearrangement joins TRBV3-1 to TRBJ2-2, with D unclear. CDR1 LGHDT and CDR2 YNNKEL come from the germline V gene (reference sequence). The CDR3 covers 13 residues. V lost 3 bases, J lost 5 bases, and 7 bases lay in between. The CDR3: CASSHQNTGELFF. CDR3 DNA: TGTGCCAGCAGCCACCAGAATACCGGGGAGCTGTTTTTT.

The V gene is TRBV29-1, the J gene TRBJ1-4, with 10 bases matching TRBD1. The CDR3 spans 12 residues. Germline CDR1 is SQVTM and CDR2 is ANQGSEA. V was pared by 6 bases and J by 8 bases, with 3 bases of the junction left unmatched. The CDR3 region has the DNA TGCAGCGTGAGGACAGGGGGAGAAAAACTGTTTTTT. It codes for CSVRTGGEKLFF.

Many counts were recorded for this clonotype. This chain connects TRBV20-1 to TRBJ2-5, with 12 bases aligning to TRBD2. Germline V CDR1 and CDR2: DFQATT, SNEGSKA (reference sequence). J lost 3 bases, V lost 4 bases, and 9 bases had no gene match. The CDR3 extends over 16 amino acids. CDR3 loop: CSATPLAGGDEETQYF. CDR3 bases: TGCAGTGCTACTCCTCTAGCGGGGGGGGATGAAGAGACCCAGTACTTC.

The table lists this clonotype with many counts. The chain carries TRBV7-2 and TRBJ2-7; 9 positions match TRBD1. This CDR3 has 15 amino acids. Germline V CDR1 and CDR2: SGHTA, FQGNSA. V lost 3 bases to trimming and J lost 6 bases; unmatched junction nucleotides: 9. The CDR3 DNA is TGTGCCAGCAGCTTCTCCGGGACAGGGTGGAGCGAGCAGTACTTC. Translating gives CASSFSGTGWSEQYF.

This clonotype was seen repeatedly, ten times or more. This chain uses TRBV20-1 with TRBJ2-1; 15 bases match TRBD2. V trimming: 6 bases; J trimming: 6 bases; junction bases outside the gene matches: 6. This CDR3 is 15 amino acids long. The V gene's germline CDR1 is DFQATT and CDR2 SNEGSKA (reference sequence). CDR3 in amino acids: CSATRGLAGGNEQFF. CDR3 DNA sequence: TGCAGTGCAACGAGGGGACTAGCGGGGGGCAATGAGCAGTTCTTC.